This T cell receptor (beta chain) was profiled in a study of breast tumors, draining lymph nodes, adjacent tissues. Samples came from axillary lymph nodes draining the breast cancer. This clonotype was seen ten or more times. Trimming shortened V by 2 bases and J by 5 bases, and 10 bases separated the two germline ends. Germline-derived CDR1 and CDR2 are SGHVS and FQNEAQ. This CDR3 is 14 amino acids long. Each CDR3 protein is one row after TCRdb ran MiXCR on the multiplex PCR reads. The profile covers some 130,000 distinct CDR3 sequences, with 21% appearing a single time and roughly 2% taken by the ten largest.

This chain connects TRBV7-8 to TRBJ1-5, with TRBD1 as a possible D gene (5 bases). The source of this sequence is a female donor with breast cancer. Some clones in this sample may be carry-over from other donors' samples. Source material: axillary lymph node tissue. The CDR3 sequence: CASSLRGADQPQHF. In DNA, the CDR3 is TGTGCCAGCAGCTTACGAGGGGCGGATCAGCCCCAGCATTTT.